The 10 T cell receptor beta chains presented below share a single source sample, sequenced in a study of T cells in tuberculosis. Cells were sorted from thawed PBMC rested overnight and stained with GMM-loaded CD1B tetramer, viability dye and anti-CD3. The CD1B tetramers carried C32 glucose monomycolate purified from Rhodococcus equi. Measured with immunoSEQ multiplex PCR; TCRdb has only the in-frame clones, and not every one. The table includes approximately 57,000 clones, 88% detected once. What was sequenced was CD1b-GMM tetramer-negative cells sorted from PBMCs. All receptors derive from an adult woman with latent tuberculosis.

CDR3 coding DNA: TGTGCCAGCAGCTTGGCACAGGGCAATAACGAGCAGTACTTC. It yields the protein CASSLAQGNNEQYF. The rearrangement uses TRBV5-4 and TRBJ2-7; tentatively, D is TRBD1 (6 bases). CDR3 size: 14 residues. Trimming cost V 0 bases and J 5 bases, with 12 bases left between them. Germline loops: CDR1 SGHNT, CDR2 YYREEE (reference sequence).

This chain links TRBV9 with TRBJ1-1, with D maybe TRBD1 (5 bases). V lost 0 bases and J lost 3, with 9 bases in between. Per germline, CDR1 SGDLS and CDR2 YYNGEE. The CDR3 is made up of 14 amino acids. The CDR3 region is CASSVEGWDTEAFF. The CDR3 region has the DNA TGTGCCAGCAGCGTAGAGGGGTGGGACACTGAAGCTTTCTTT.

This sequence joins TRBV5-6 and TRBJ2-5, with TRBD2 matching over 12 bases. Unmatched junction bases numbered 13, after V lost 4 bases and J lost 3 bases. The CDR3 sequence is 18 residues long. Germline values: CDR1 SGHDT, CDR2 YYEEEE. CDR3 region: CASSLRLAGAARKETQYF. CDR3 coding DNA: TGTGCCAGCAGCCTTCGACTAGCGGGAGCGGCTAGAAAAGAGACCCAGTACTTC.

The chain couples TRBV7-9 to TRBJ1-1; D perhaps matches TRBD1 (6 bases). There are 15 residues in the CDR3. V gave up 2 bases and J gave up 4 bases, with 14 bases separating them. Germline V lookup: CDR1 SEHNR, CDR2 FQNEAQ (reference sequence). The CDR3 DNA reads TGTGCCAGCAGCTTAAACAGGGAGATTCGCACTGAAGCTTTCTTT. Encoded protein: CASSLNREIRTEAFF.

This chain uses TRBV29-1 with TRBJ2-7; 9 bases map to TRBD2. The CDR3 sequence is 13 residues long. J lost 2 bases, V lost 5 bases, and 4 bases had no gene match. The germline V gene encodes CDR1 SQVTM and CDR2 ANQGSEA. The CDR3 region has the DNA TGCAGCGTTTGGGAGCGGGGGGCCTACGAGCAGTACTTC. Translated, it gives CSVWERGAYEQYF.

This clone was seen a single time. The chain couples TRBV29-1 to TRBJ2-3, with 8 bases matching TRBD1. V lost 4 bases and J lost 7; bases outside the gene matches: 19. This CDR3 has 17 amino acids. Germline V lookup: CDR1 SQVTM, CDR2 ANQGSEA. CDR3 loop: CSVVYELGTGGSYTQYF. CDR3 DNA sequence: TGCAGCGTTGTCTACGAATTGGGGACAGGCGGGTCGTATACGCAGTATTTT.

The chain carries TRBV5-4 and TRBJ2-2, with 11 nucleotides matching TRBD2. CDR1 is SGHNT, CDR2 YYREEE, per germline (reference sequence). The ends lost 5 bases at V and 2 bases at J; junction bases unmatched: 8. This CDR3 is built from 17 residues. The CDR3: CASRLTSGAINTGELFF. DNA for the CDR3: TGTGCCAGCAGGTTGACTAGCGGGGCGATTAACACCGGGGAGCTGTTTTTT.

This clone was detected only a few times. This rearrangement joins TRBV21-1 to TRBJ1-6; the DNA was not used to check the table's D call, TRBD1. TRBV21-1 is an annotated pseudogene. The length of the CDR3 is 14 residues. The CDR3 sequence is CASSKVRGQAPLHF. DNA of the CDR3: TGTGCCAGCAGCAAGGTCAGGGGCCAGGCACCCCTCCACTTT.

This sequence joins TRBV18 and TRBJ1-5, with D possibly matching TRBD1 (6 bases). The CDR3 sequence is 14 residues long. Trimming took off 4 bases at V and 4 bases at J, with 11 bases between the two ends. Germline CDR1 is KGHSH and CDR2 is LQKENI. The DNA of the CDR3 is TGTGCCAGCTCACGCGGACAGTTTAATCAGCCCCAGCATTTT. This gives the protein CASSRGQFNQPQHF.

The J gene is TRBJ2-7, the V gene TRBV4-2, with D possibly matching TRBD2 (5 bases). Germline V CDR1 and CDR2: LGHNA, YNFKEQ. V was shortened by 1 base and J by 0 bases, with 10 bases between the two germline ends. This CDR3 has 15 residues. In DNA, the CDR3 is TGTGCCAGCAGCCAAGCTGCTACTAGCTCCTACGAGCAGTACTTC. Translated: CASSQAATSSYEQYF.